What follows are 30 T cell receptor beta chains derived from one specimen sequenced in a study of shared clonotypes between healthy human individuals. The repertoire was sequenced with immunoSEQ multiplex PCR; TCRdb's copy has only in-frame clones and lacks some. The table records roughly 1,500,000 clones, 98% to 99% of them present only once. Source material: naive CD4+ T cells sorted from blood. The subset here: CD45RA+ positively selected. Receptor source: a man aged 25 to 40 in good health.

The gene calls are TRBV6-6 and TRBJ2-7, with TRBD2 identical over 7 bases. The length of the CDR3 is 13 residues. Germline trimming cut 2 bases from V and 7 bases from J; bases unmatched to any gene: 5. Germline V CDR1 and CDR2: MNHNY, SVGAGI (reference sequence). CDR3 nucleotide sequence: TGTGCCAGCAGTTACGCGGGAGCTGGGGAGCAGTACTTC. Amino acid sequence: CASSYAGAGEQYF.

The chain employs TRBV6-5 and TRBJ1-2; D is ambiguous. Trimming removed 5 bases at V and 1 base at J, with 14 bases between. Germline values: CDR1 MNHEY, CDR2 SVGAGI. CDR3 length: 15 amino acids. CDR3 sequence reads: CASSLSTQSNYGYTF. The CDR3, as DNA: TGTGCCAGCAGTCTATCGACACAGAGTAACTATGGCTACACCTTC.

V usage is TRBV30 and J usage is TRBJ1-2; possible D gene TRBD1, 5 bases. The CDR3 loop spans 14 amino acids. V lost 3 bases to trimming and J lost 2 bases, with 13 bases between them. Germline CDR1 GTSNPN, CDR2 SVGIG (reference sequence). The CDR3 is CAWRGNRDNYGYTF. In DNA, the CDR3 is TGTGCCTGGAGGGGGAACCGGGACAACTATGGCTACACCTTC. The variable domain in full, with the rest retrieved from reference TRBV30 and TRBJ1-2, is SQTIHQWPATLVQPVGSPLSLECTVEGTSNPNLYWYRQAAGRGLQLLFYSVGIGQISSEVPQNLSASRPQDRQFILSSKKLLLSDSGFYLCAWRGNRDNYGYTFGSGTRLTVV.

The CDR3: CASSWVEAGGINEQFF. DNA of the CDR3: TGTGCCAGCAGCTGGGTTGAGGCGGGAGGTATCAATGAGCAGTTCTTC. V is TRBV9 and J is TRBJ2-1, with 8 positions matching TRBD2. After removal of 4 bases from V and 6 bases from J, the junction contained 12 bases not matched to a gene. This CDR3 has 16 amino acids. Germline V gene sequence: CDR1 SGDLS, CDR2 YYNGEE. The variable domain in full, completed from reference TRBV9 and TRBJ2-1, reads DSGVTQTPKHLITATGQRVTLRCSPRSGDLSVYWYQQSLDQGLQFLIQYYNGEERAKGNILERFSAQQFPDLHSELNLSSLELGDSALYFCASSWVEAGGINEQFFGPGTRLTVL.

The rearrangement links TRBV5-4 to TRBJ1-2; D is unresolved. The germline V gene has CDR1 SGHNT and CDR2 YYREEE (reference sequence). The CDR3 is made up of 14 amino acids. Trimming took off 5 bases at V and 6 bases at J, with 17 bases between the two ends. CDR3 bases: TGTGCCAGCAGACCACAAGTGACGGGGAATGGCTACACCTTC. Protein product: CASRPQVTGNGYTF. The entire variable domain, with the rest obtained from reference TRBV5-4 and TRBJ1-2, is as follows: ETGVTQSPTHLIKTRGQQVTLRCSSQSGHNTVSWYQQALGQGPQFIFQYYREEENGRGNFPPRFSGLQFPNYSSELNVNALELDDSALYLCASRPQVTGNGYTFGSGTRLTVV.

This chain links TRBV18 with TRBJ2-7; D gene unclear. The germline gives CDR1 KGHSH, CDR2 LQKENI. The CDR3 is made up of 14 amino acids. The ends were cut back, 4 bases at V and 9 bases at J, with 19 bases in the middle. CDR3 protein: CASSQPPETRAQYF. The CDR3 nucleotides are TGTGCCAGCTCACAGCCTCCAGAGACTCGCGCGCAGTACTTC. Using reference TRBV18 and TRBJ2-7 for the parts outside the CDR3, the full variable domain is NAGVMQNPRHLVRRRGQEARLRCSPMKGHSHVYWYRQLPEEGLKFMVYLQKENIIDESGMPKERFSAEFPKEGPSILRIQQVVRGDSAAYFCASSQPPETRAQYFGPGTRLTVT.

V gene TRBV6-1 combines with J gene TRBJ2-1; perhaps TRBD1 as D (6 bases). Germline V gene data show CDR1 as MNHNS and CDR2 as SASEGT. The V end was cut by 0 bases, the J end by 6 bases, with 15 bases between. This CDR3 contains 16 residues. CDR3 region: CASSEAWYRVVNEQFF. The DNA of the CDR3 is TGTGCCAGCAGTGAAGCGTGGTACAGGGTTGTCAATGAGCAGTTCTTC.

This clone was counted a single time. The chain employs TRBV7-2 and TRBJ2-1, with D uncertain. Germline CDR1 SGHTA, CDR2 FQGNSA. V gave up 1 base and J gave up 4 bases, with 11 bases separating them. CDR3 length: 15 amino acids. The CDR3 spells CASSLVFVGYNEQFF. In DNA form, the CDR3 reads TGTGCCAGCAGCTTAGTTTTCGTGGGTTACAATGAGCAGTTCTTC.

V usage is TRBV18 and J usage is TRBJ2-3; D is uncertain. CDR1 and CDR2 from the germline V gene are KGHSH and LQKENI. Between the trimmed V and J ends, which lost 3 bases and 0 bases, there was a span of 10 bases. The CDR3 sequence is 15 residues long. CDR3 nucleotide sequence: TGTGCCAGCTCACCGTATGGAACTAGCACAGATACGCAGTATTTT. Encoded protein: CASSPYGTSTDTQYF. The variable domain in full, with the rest retrieved from reference TRBV18 and TRBJ2-3, is NAGVMQNPRHLVRRRGQEARLRCSPMKGHSHVYWYRQLPEEGLKFMVYLQKENIIDESGMPKERFSAEFPKEGPSILRIQQVVRGDSAAYFCASSPYGTSTDTQYFGPGTRLTVL.

V and J are TRBV5-5 and TRBJ1-3, with D possibly matching TRBD1 (5 bases). The CDR3 has 15 residues. Germline lookup yields CDR1 SGHKS and CDR2 YYEKEE (reference sequence). Trimming cost V 3 bases and J 4 bases, with 14 bases left between them. CDR3 nucleotides: TGTGCCAGCAGCTGGACCATGGGGGACGGAAACACCATATATTTT. This sequence encodes CASSWTMGDGNTIYF.

The chain recombines TRBV5-8 with TRBJ1-1; 9 bases are a match to TRBD1. The V and J ends lost 2 bases and 4 bases, in that order; junction bases with no gene match: 6. This CDR3 region has 15 residues. Germline CDR1 SGHTS, CDR2 YDEGEE. The CDR3 DNA follows: TGTGCCAGCAGCTTATACAGGGGGCCGGTCACTGAAGCTTTCTTT. This codes for CASSLYRGPVTEAFF.

The chain recombines TRBV28 with TRBJ2-3; the match to TRBD2 covers 15 bases. Germline CDR1 MDHEN, CDR2 SYDVKM. The length of the CDR3 is 21 residues. V was pared by 6 bases and J by 3 bases, with 19 bases of the junction left unmatched. The CDR3: CASSQKPGLAGGPFGTDTQYF. The CDR3 DNA reads as TGTGCCAGCAGCCAGAAACCGGGACTAGCGGGAGGCCCTTTCGGAACAGATACGCAGTATTTT.

The chain combines TRBV5-6 with TRBJ2-1; TRBD2 might be the D (6 bases). From germline, CDR1 is SGHDT and CDR2 YYEEEE. The CDR3 spans 14 residues. V was clipped by 2 bases and J by 10 bases, with 16 bases between them. CDR3 sequence: CASSFLRENGEQFF. DNA of the CDR3: TGTGCCAGCAGCTTCCTACGGGAGAACGGCGAGCAGTTCTTC.

The chain carries TRBV27 and TRBJ2-5; D uncertain. The CDR3 covers 13 residues. V was clipped by 3 bases and J by 3 bases, with 8 bases between them. Per the germline V gene, CDR1 is MNHEY and CDR2 is SMNVEV (reference sequence). CDR3 DNA: TGTGCCAGCAGTTTTAAACCTAAAGAGACCCAGTACTTC. The encoded protein is CASSFKPKETQYF.

The V call is TRBV5-4, the J call TRBJ2-1; 7 bases fit TRBD2. This CDR3 has 16 residues. Looked up from germline, CDR1 is SGHNT and CDR2 is YYREEE (reference sequence). Trimming cost V 5 bases and J 5 bases; bases outside gene matches: 13. This CDR3 is CASSLGGLAANNEQFF. CDR3 DNA: TGTGCCAGCAGTCTGGGAGGTCTAGCGGCAAACAATGAGCAGTTCTTC.

The rearrangement links TRBV5-4 to TRBJ1-1; D may be TRBD1 (5 bases). V lost 0 bases, J lost 0 bases, and 9 bases lay in between. This CDR3 contains 15 residues. The germline gives CDR1 SGHNT, CDR2 YYREEE (reference sequence). CDR3 in DNA: TGTGCCAGCAGCTTGGGACAGCAAATGAACACTGAAGCTTTCTTT. Encoded protein: CASSLGQQMNTEAFF.

Details on this clone: In the same sample, other DNA sequences code for this CDR3. The genes are TRBV5-4 and TRBJ2-1; D ambiguous. Between the trimmed V and J ends, which lost 4 bases and 3 bases, there was a span of 5 bases. This CDR3 comprises 12 residues. CDR1 is SGHNT and CDR2 is YYREEE in the germline V gene (reference sequence). The DNA for the CDR3 is TGTGCCAGCAGCCTTGACTACAATGAGCAGTTCTTC. This gives the protein CASSLDYNEQFF.

The chain carries TRBV2 and TRBJ1-5, with unresolved D. CDR1 and CDR2 (germline): SNHLY, FYNNEI. This CDR3 spans 15 amino acids. The V end was cut by 2 bases, the J end by 1 base, with 9 bases between. The CDR3 sequence is CASSERLQSNQPQHF. For the CDR3, the DNA is TGTGCCAGCAGTGAAAGATTGCAGAGCAATCAGCCCCAGCATTTT.

This sequence joins TRBV9 and TRBJ2-3; D ambiguous. CDR1 and CDR2 from the germline V gene are SGDLS and YYNGEE. The CDR3 is 13 amino acids. V was trimmed by 6 bases and J by 0 bases, leaving 8 bases between them. CDR3 in amino acids: CASNPDSTDTQYF. The CDR3, as DNA: TGTGCCAGCAACCCGGACAGCACAGATACGCAGTATTTT.

This rearrangement joins TRBV2 to TRBJ2-1; D tentatively reads TRBD1 or TRBD2 (5 bases each). This CDR3 spans 16 amino acids. Germline CDR1 SNHLY, CDR2 FYNNEI. Trimming pared 5 bases from V and 2 bases from J, leaving 16 bases between. CDR3 DNA sequence: TGTGCCAGCAGTCCGTCCGGGACCCCGGCCTACAATGAGCAGTTCTTC. Encoded protein: CASSPSGTPAYNEQFF.

The rearrangement links TRBV7-6 to TRBJ2-7, with 7 nucleotides matching TRBD1. Trimming at V came to 5 bases and at J to 0 bases, leaving 13 bases not matched to a gene. There are 17 residues in the CDR3. Germline-derived CDR1 and CDR2 are SGHVS and FNYEAQ. The CDR3 protein is CASSHRQGLGLSYEQYF. The DNA of the CDR3 is TGTGCCAGCAGCCACAGACAGGGATTGGGTCTCTCCTACGAGCAGTACTTC.

The J gene is TRBJ1-1, the V gene TRBV5-1, with TRBD1 as a possible D gene (6 bases). This CDR3 is 15 amino acids long. V gave up 0 bases and J gave up 4 bases, with 13 bases separating them. Germline values: CDR1 SGHRS, CDR2 YFSETQ. The CDR3 coding sequence is TGCGCCAGCAGCTTGGTCATTCCGGACAGCACTGAAGCTTTCTTT. Encoded protein: CASSLVIPDSTEAFF.

The V and J genes are TRBV15 and TRBJ1-4, with D perhaps TRBD1 (5 bases). V lost 4 bases and J lost 7, with 16 bases in between. This CDR3 contains 15 residues. The germline V gene has CDR1 LNHNV and CDR2 YYDKDF (reference sequence). The DNA of the CDR3 is TGTGCCACCAGCACCCGAAGGGGAGTACGTGAAAAACTGTTTTTT. Translated, it gives CATSTRRGVREKLFF. The full variable domain, rest sourced from reference TRBV15 and TRBJ1-4, is DAMVIQNPRYQVTQFGKPVTLSCSQTLNHNVMYWYQQKSSQAPKLLFHYYDKDFNNEADTPDNFQSRRPNTSFCFLDIRSPGLGDTAMYLCATSTRRGVREKLFFGSGTQLSVL.

This chain joins TRBV28 and TRBJ1-5, with D hard to call. Looked up from germline, CDR1 is MDHEN and CDR2 is SYDVKM. The germline V and J ends were trimmed by 8 bases and 4 bases, with 9 bases remaining between them. This CDR3 has 12 residues. The CDR3 DNA reads as TGTGCCAGCCAGGTGGTGAATCAGCCCCAGCATTTT. This encodes CASQVVNQPQHF. Full variable domain (remainder filled in from reference TRBV28 and TRBJ1-5): DVKVTQSSRYLVKRTGEKVFLECVQDMDHENMFWYRQDPGLGLRLIYFSYDVKMKEKGDIPEGYSVSREKKERFSLILESASTNQTSMYLCASQVVNQPQHFGDGTRLSIL.

The CDR3 loop reads CASSPPSGEAGGELFF. Here the CDR3 DNA reads TGTGCCAGCTCACCACCTAGCGGAGAAGCTGGCGGGGAGCTGTTTTTT. The V gene is TRBV18, the J gene TRBJ2-2; tentative D call: TRBD2 (6 bases). Germline-derived CDR1 and CDR2 are KGHSH and LQKENI. The CDR3 runs to 16 residues. The ends were cut back, 0 bases at V and 7 bases at J, with 15 bases in the middle.

The V call is TRBV5-1, the J call TRBJ2-7; D uncertain. CDR1 is SGHRS and CDR2 is YFSETQ in the germline V gene. V lost 4 bases and J lost 4, with 6 bases in between. The CDR3 extends over 11 amino acids. The CDR3 DNA reads as TGCGCCAGCAGCCAAGATTACGAGCAGTACTTC. This gives the protein CASSQDYEQYF.

The rearrangement joins TRBV11-2 to TRBJ2-5; 11 bases match TRBD2. This CDR3 is 15 amino acids long. Per the germline V gene, CDR1 is SGHAT and CDR2 is FQNNGV. J gave up 3 bases and V 4 bases, and 4 bases lay outside the gene matches. In DNA, the CDR3 is TGTGCCAGCAGCTACTATAGCGGGAGGGAAGAGACCCAGTACTTC. As protein: CASSYYSGREETQYF.

Details on this clone: This may be a read error, as it is one base from a much larger clone. Other DNA sequences within the sample encode an identical CDR3. This chain links TRBV27 with TRBJ2-1; 14 nucleotides line up with TRBD2. V trimming: 5 bases; J trimming: 7 bases; junction bases outside the gene matches: 4. Germline assignment: CDR1 MNHEY and CDR2 SMNVEV (reference sequence). CDR3 size: 15 residues. The CDR3 DNA reads TGTGCCAGCAGTCCGGGGACTAGCGGGAGTAATGAGCAGTTCTTC. It specifies CASSPGTSGSNEQFF.

The chain joins TRBV9 to TRBJ2-7; D unresolved. In germline, CDR1 is SGDLS, CDR2 YYNGEE. Trimming cost V 0 bases and J 4 bases, with 14 bases left between them. This CDR3 has 15 residues. CDR3 in DNA: TGTGCCAGCAGCGTAGCCAGTTCTCCAGATTACGAGCAGTACTTC. This codes for CASSVASSPDYEQYF. The full variable domain, its missing parts supplied by reference TRBV9 and TRBJ2-7, is DSGVTQTPKHLITATGQRVTLRCSPRSGDLSVYWYQQSLDQGLQFLIQYYNGEERAKGNILERFSAQQFPDLHSELNLSSLELGDSALYFCASSVASSPDYEQYFGPGTRLTVT.

The V and J genes are TRBV9 and TRBJ2-1; either TRBD1 or TRBD2 may supply D (5 bases each). The CDR3 has 16 residues. The V and J ends lost 0 bases and 2 bases respectively, with 12 bases between them. The germline CDR1 and CDR2 sequences are SGDLS and YYNGEE. The CDR3 DNA reads TGTGCCAGCAGCGTAGTTGTCGGGGCCGCCTACAATGAGCAGTTCTTC. Amino acids: CASSVVVGAAYNEQFF.